The clone carrying this TCR beta chain was picked up a small number of times. This sample was included in a study of blood T cell repertoires in COVID-19. Sequencing was performed with immunoSEQ multiplex PCR; in TCRdb, only in-frame clones are kept and a portion is missing. The sample includes about 210,000 clones, around 83% seen only once; the top ten take less than 3%. The CDR3 is made up of 16 amino acids. Trimming took 4 bases from V and 0 from J, leaving 16 bases between them. CDR1 is DFQATT and CDR2 is SNEGSKA in the germline V gene (reference sequence). This TCR was recovered from a man in his fifties with active or convalescent COVID-19. Sequenced input: peripheral blood. The chain is built from TRBV20-1 and TRBJ1-3, with D maybe TRBD1 (6 bases). CDR3 region: CSAIDSTGSSGNTIYF. The CDR3 nucleotides read TGCAGTGCTATTGATTCCACAGGGAGCTCTGGAAACACCATATATTTT.